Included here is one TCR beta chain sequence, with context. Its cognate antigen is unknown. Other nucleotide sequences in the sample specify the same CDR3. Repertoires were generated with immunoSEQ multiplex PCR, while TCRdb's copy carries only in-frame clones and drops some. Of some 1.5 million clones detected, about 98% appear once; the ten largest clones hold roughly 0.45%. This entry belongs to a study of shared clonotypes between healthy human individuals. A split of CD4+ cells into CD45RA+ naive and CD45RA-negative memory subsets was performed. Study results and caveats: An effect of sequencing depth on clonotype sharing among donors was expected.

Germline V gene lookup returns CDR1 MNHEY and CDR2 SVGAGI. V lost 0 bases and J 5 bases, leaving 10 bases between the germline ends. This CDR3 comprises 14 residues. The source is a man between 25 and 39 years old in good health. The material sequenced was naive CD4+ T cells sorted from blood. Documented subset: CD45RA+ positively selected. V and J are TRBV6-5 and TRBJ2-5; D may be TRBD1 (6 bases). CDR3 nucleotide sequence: TGTGCCAGCAGTTACTCCCAGGGGCGCGAGACCCAGTACTTC. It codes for CASSYSQGRETQYF.